Below, one T cell receptor beta chain is given with its context. Looked up from germline, CDR1 is MDHEN and CDR2 is SYDVKM. The CDR3 has 14 amino acids. The V end lost 5 bases, the J end lost 7 bases, and 12 bases lay between the germline ends. This specimen comes from a study of immune evolution from preneoplasia to lung adenocarcinoma. Repertoires were generated with immunoSEQ multiplex PCR, while TCRdb's copy carries only in-frame clones and drops some. The sample contains 14,000 or so clones, approximately 83% of which appear only once. The V call is TRBV28, the J call TRBJ1-6; D is perhaps TRBD1 (6 bases). Material: FFPE lung adenocarcinoma in situ tissue. The clonotype originates from a donor aged 70 or over with lung adenocarcinoma. The CDR3 reads CASSPGGPNSPLHF. As DNA, the CDR3 is TGTGCCAGCAGTCCCGGGGGCCCGAATTCACCCCTCCACTTT.